This T cell receptor (beta chain) derives from a study of T cell responses to AZD1222 COVID-19 vaccine. The repertoire was sequenced with immunoSEQ multiplex PCR; TCRdb's copy has only in-frame clones and lacks some. The sample has about 150,000 clones; roughly nine tenths are singletons. A word on this clone: This CDR3 is also generated by other DNA sequences in the sample.

The receptor was isolated from an adult who received the AZD1222 COVID-19 vaccine. The material was peripheral blood, obtained 28 days after the second AZD1222 dose.

DNA for the CDR3: TGTGCCAGCAGCTTAAGCGGGAGTAGTTACAATGAGCAGTTCTTC. Translation gives CASSLSGSSYNEQFF. This chain uses TRBV7-2 with TRBJ2-1; 8 nucleotides line up with TRBD2. After removal of 2 bases from V and 4 bases from J, the junction contained 4 bases not matched to a gene. The CDR3 is made up of 15 amino acids. Per the germline V gene, CDR1 is SGHTA and CDR2 is FQGNSA.